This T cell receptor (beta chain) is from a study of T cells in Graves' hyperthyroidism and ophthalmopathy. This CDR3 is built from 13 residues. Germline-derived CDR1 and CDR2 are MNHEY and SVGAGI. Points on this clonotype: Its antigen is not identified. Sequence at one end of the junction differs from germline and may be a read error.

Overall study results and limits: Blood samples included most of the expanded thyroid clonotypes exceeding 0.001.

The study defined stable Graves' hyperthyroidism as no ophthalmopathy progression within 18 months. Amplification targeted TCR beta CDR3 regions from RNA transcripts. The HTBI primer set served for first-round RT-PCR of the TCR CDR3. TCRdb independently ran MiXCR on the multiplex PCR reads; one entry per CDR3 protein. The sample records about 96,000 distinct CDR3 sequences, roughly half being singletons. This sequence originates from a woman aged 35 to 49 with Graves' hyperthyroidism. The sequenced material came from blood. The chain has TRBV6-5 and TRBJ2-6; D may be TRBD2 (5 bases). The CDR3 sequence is CASSTLEDSTEAF. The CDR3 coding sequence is TGTGCCAGCAGTACCTTGGAGGACTCAACTGAAGCTTTC.